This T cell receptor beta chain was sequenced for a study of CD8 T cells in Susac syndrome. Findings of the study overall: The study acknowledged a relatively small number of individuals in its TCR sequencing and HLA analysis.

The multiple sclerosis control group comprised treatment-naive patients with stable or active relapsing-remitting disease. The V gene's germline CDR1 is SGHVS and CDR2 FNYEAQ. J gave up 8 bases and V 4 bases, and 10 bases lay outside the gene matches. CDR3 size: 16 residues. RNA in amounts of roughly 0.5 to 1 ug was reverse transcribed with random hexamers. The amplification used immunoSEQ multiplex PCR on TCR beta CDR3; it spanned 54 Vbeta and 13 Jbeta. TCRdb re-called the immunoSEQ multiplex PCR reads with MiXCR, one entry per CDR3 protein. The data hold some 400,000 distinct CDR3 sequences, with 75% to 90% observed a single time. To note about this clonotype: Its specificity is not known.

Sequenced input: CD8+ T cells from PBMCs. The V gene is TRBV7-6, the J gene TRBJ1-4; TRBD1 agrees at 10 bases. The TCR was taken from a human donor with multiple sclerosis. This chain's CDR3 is CASSSGTGEVGEKLFF. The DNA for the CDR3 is TGTGCCAGCAGCTCCGGGACAGGGGAAGTAGGAGAAAAACTGTTTTTT.